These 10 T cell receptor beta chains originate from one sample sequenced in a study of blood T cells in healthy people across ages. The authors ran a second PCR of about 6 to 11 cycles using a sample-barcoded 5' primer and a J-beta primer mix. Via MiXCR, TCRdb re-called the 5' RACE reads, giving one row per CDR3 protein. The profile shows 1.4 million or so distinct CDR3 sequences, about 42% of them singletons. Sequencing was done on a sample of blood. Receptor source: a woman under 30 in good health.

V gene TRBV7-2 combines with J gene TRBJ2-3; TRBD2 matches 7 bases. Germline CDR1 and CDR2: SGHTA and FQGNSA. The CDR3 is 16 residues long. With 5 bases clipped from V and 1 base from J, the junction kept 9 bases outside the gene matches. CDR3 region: CASSRNGGGGTDTQYF. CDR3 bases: TGTGCCAGCAGCCGAAACGGCGGGGGAGGCACAGATACGCAGTATTTT.

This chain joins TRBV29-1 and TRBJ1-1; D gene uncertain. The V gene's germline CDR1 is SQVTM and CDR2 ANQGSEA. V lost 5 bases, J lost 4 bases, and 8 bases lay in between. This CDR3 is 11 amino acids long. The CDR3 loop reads CSVKVGTEAFF. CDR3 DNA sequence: TGCAGCGTTAAAGTGGGCACTGAAGCTTTCTTT.

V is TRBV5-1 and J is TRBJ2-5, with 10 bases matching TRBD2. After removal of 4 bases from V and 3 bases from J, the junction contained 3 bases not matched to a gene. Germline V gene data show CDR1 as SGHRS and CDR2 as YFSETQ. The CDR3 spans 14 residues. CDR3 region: CASSAGTSEETQYF. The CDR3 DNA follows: TGCGCCAGCAGCGCCGGGACTAGCGAAGAGACCCAGTACTTC.

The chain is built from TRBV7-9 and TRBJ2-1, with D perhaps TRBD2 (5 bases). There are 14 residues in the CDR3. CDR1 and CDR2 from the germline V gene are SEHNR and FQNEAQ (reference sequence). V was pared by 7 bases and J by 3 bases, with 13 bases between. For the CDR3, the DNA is TGTGCCAGCACGAGAGGCGGACTCTACAATGAGCAGTTCTTC. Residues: CASTRGGLYNEQFF.

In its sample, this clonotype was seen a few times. The CDR3 spells CSVEGQGVRETQYF. CDR3 bases: TGCAGCGTTGAAGGACAGGGCGTGCGAGAGACCCAGTACTTC. The chain carries TRBV29-1 and TRBJ2-5, with 7 bases aligning to TRBD1. V shed 1 base and J 4 bases; nucleotides not matched to a gene: 6. Germline-derived CDR1 and CDR2 are SQVTM and ANQGSEA. This CDR3 is built from 14 residues.

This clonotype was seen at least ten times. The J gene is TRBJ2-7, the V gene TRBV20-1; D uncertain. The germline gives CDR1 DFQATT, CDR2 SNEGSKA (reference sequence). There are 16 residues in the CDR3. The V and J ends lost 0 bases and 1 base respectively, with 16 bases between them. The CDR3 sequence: CSARDGRFLGSYEQYF. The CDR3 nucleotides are TGCAGTGCTAGAGACGGCAGGTTTTTGGGTTCCTACGAGCAGTACTTC.

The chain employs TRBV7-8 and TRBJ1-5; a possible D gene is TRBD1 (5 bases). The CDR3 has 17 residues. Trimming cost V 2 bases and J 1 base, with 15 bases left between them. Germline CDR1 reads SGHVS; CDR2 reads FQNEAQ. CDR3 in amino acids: CASSLIWSGGSNQPQHF. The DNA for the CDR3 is TGTGCCAGCAGCTTAATTTGGAGCGGGGGGAGCAATCAGCCCCAGCATTTT.

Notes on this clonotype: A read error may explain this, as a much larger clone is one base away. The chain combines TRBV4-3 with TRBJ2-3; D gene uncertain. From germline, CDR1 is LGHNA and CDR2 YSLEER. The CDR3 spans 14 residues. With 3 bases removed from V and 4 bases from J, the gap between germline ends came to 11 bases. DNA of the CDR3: TGCGCCAGCAGCCAGGATCAGCTGGCAGATACGCAGTATTTT. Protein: CASSQDQLADTQYF.

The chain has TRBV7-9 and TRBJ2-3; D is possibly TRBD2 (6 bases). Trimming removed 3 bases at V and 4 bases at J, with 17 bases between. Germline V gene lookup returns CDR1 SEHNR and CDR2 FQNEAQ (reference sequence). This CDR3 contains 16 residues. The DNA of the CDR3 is TGTGCCAGCAGCTTTGCCCTCGGGGGAGCGGCAGATACGCAGTATTTT. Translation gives CASSFALGGAADTQYF.

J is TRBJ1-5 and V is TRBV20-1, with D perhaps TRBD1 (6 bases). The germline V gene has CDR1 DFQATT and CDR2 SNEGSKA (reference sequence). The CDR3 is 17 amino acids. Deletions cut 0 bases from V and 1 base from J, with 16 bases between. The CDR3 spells CSARDYLGGASNQPQHF. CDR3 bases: TGCAGTGCTAGAGATTATCTGGGGGGCGCGAGCAATCAGCCCCAGCATTTT.